The 30 T cell receptor beta chains below come from one sample, sequenced in a study of cytomegalovirus exposure and HLA in healthy donors. 60 Vbeta and 13 Jbeta primers were used in PCR. Repertoires were generated with immunoSEQ multiplex PCR, while TCRdb's copy carries only in-frame clones and drops some. The sample shows 150,000 to 200,000 clones, about 80% of them seen only once. Source material: PBMCs. These TCRs come from a man between 40 and 49 years old in good health and CMV-seropositive.

The gene calls are TRBV6-6 and TRBJ2-5; no clear D gene. The CDR3 has 12 residues. The germline V gene has CDR1 MNHNY and CDR2 SVGAGI (reference sequence). Trimming took 2 bases from V and 3 from J, leaving 4 bases between them. CDR3 loop: CASSYEKETQYF. The DNA of the CDR3 is TGTGCCAGCAGTTACGAGAAAGAGACCCAGTACTTC.

The chain recombines TRBV4-3 with TRBJ2-3, with D perhaps TRBD2 (6 bases). Germline CDR1 is LGHNA and CDR2 is YSLEER. The CDR3 runs to 15 residues. V was shortened by 4 bases and J by 6 bases, with 17 bases between the two germline ends. CDR3 in amino acids: CASSRWGGGFDTQYF. In DNA form, the CDR3 reads TGCGCCAGCAGCCGCTGGGGAGGCGGGTTCGATACGCAGTATTTT.

V is TRBV10-3 and J is TRBJ2-7; the match to TRBD1 covers 11 bases. Per germline, CDR1 ENHRY and CDR2 SYGVKD. Trimming removed 9 bases from V and 2 bases from J; junction bases left unmatched: 6. CDR3 length equals 14 residues. This CDR3 reads CAMSPGQGAYEQYF. CDR3 coding DNA: TGTGCCATGTCGCCGGGACAGGGGGCCTACGAGCAGTACTTC.

The chain employs TRBV6-5 and TRBJ2-7, with TRBD2 identical over 7 bases. There are 12 residues in the CDR3. The trim removed 6 bases at V and 7 bases at J, leaving 6 bases unmatched. Germline CDR1 is MNHEY and CDR2 is SVGAGI. The CDR3 DNA is TGTGCCAGCAGCGCGGGGGTGGGAGAGCAGTACTTC. Protein product: CASSAGVGEQYF.

The J gene is TRBJ2-7, the V gene TRBV29-1; D is possibly TRBD1 (6 bases). Germline V gives CDR1 SQVTM, CDR2 ANQGSEA. The V gene lost 7 bases and the J gene lost 0 bases, with 19 bases spanning the gap. The CDR3 covers 15 residues. CDR3 protein: CSAPPGVPSSYEQYF. CDR3 nucleotides: TGCAGCGCGCCCCCAGGGGTCCCCAGCTCCTACGAGCAGTACTTC.

This rearrangement joins TRBV29-1 to TRBJ1-2, with a possible D match to TRBD1 (6 bases). The V end was cut by 6 bases, the J end by 7 bases, with 15 bases between. This CDR3 contains 12 residues. Germline values: CDR1 SQVTM, CDR2 ANQGSEA. In DNA form, the CDR3 reads TGCAGCGTCCCCCCGGGGGGCGGTGGCTACACCTTC. Its protein product is CSVPPGGGGYTF.

The chain has TRBV12-5 and TRBJ1-2; D is unclear. V lost 7 bases and J 4 bases, leaving 13 bases between the germline ends. This CDR3 contains 13 residues. The V gene's germline CDR1 is LGHNT and CDR2 FRNRAP. The CDR3 loop reads CASVHLPGYGYTF. The CDR3 DNA reads as TGTGCTAGTGTTCATCTCCCGGGCTATGGCTACACCTTC.

The CDR3 loop is CAWTISHGRGNEKLFF. CDR3 coding DNA: TGTGCCTGGACCATTTCTCACGGTCGGGGGAATGAAAAACTGTTTTTT. J is TRBJ1-4 and V is TRBV30; perhaps TRBD1 as D (5 bases). V dropped 4 bases and J dropped 5 bases, with 20 bases sitting between them. The CDR3 totals 16 residues. Germline assignment: CDR1 GTSNPN and CDR2 SVGIG (reference sequence).

This chain joins TRBV19 and TRBJ2-3, with 8 bases that match TRBD2. Germline V lookup: CDR1 LNHDA, CDR2 SQIVND (reference sequence). CDR3 length equals 15 residues. The J segment lost 4 bases and the V segment lost 4 bases, leaving 7 bases of the junction unmatched. CDR3 amino acids: CASSTAGTSADTQYF. In nucleotides, the CDR3 is TGTGCCAGTAGTACCGCCGGGACTAGTGCAGATACGCAGTATTTT.

V and J are TRBV27 and TRBJ2-1; 10 bases are shared with TRBD1. CDR1 and CDR2 from the germline V gene are MNHEY and SMNVEV (reference sequence). The CDR3 extends over 15 amino acids. The V gene end was trimmed by 0 bases and the J gene end by 8 bases; junction bases not matched to a gene: 4. CDR3 region: CASSLSGQGGHEQFF. CDR3 nucleotide sequence: TGTGCCAGCAGTTTATCTGGACAGGGGGGACATGAGCAGTTCTTC.

V and J are TRBV5-1 and TRBJ2-7; D gene uncertain. Germline V gene lookup returns CDR1 SGHRS and CDR2 YFSETQ. The V and J ends lost 3 bases and 7 bases respectively, with 14 bases between them. The CDR3 has 13 residues. CDR3 loop: CASSSAEAWEQYF. The CDR3 DNA reads as TGCGCCAGCAGCTCCGCTGAGGCTTGGGAGCAGTACTTC.

This clone appeared once. The V and J genes are TRBV7-3 and TRBJ2-7; tentative D call: TRBD1 (5 bases). This CDR3 comprises 13 residues. Germline CDR1 reads SGHTA; CDR2 reads FQGTGA. Deletions cut 2 bases from V and 5 bases from J, with 10 bases between. The CDR3 nucleotides read TGTGCCAGCAGCTTAGCGGCAGGGAACGAGCAGTACTTC. Amino acids: CASSLAAGNEQYF.

This clone showed up just once. This chain uses TRBV2 with TRBJ1-2, with TRBD1 as a possible D gene (6 bases). The CDR3 consists of 14 residues. Trimming shortened V by 7 bases and J by 7 bases, and 19 bases separated the two germline ends. CDR1 SNHLY and CDR2 FYNNEI come from the germline V gene. The CDR3 loop is CASIRRVGAFGYTF. CDR3 sequence (DNA): TGTGCCAGCATCAGAAGAGTGGGGGCCTTTGGCTACACCTTC.

The J gene is TRBJ2-1, the V gene TRBV6-5; TRBD2 agrees at 9 bases. The CDR3 extends over 16 amino acids. The J segment lost 7 bases and the V segment lost 0 bases, leaving 7 bases of the junction unmatched. CDR1 and CDR2 from the germline V gene are MNHEY and SVGAGI. The CDR3 spells CASSYSTRGGGNEQFF. The CDR3 DNA follows: TGTGCCAGCAGTTACTCCACGCGGGGGGGAGGGAATGAGCAGTTCTTC.

The J gene is TRBJ2-7, the V gene TRBV10-3; TRBD1 might be the D (7 bases). V lost 11 bases and J 7 bases, leaving 15 bases between the germline ends. Germline CDR1 and CDR2: ENHRY and SYGVKD. The CDR3 consists of 11 residues. CDR3 nucleotides: TGTGCCTCCAGGGGGGCGGAAGAGCAGTACTTC. As protein: CASRGAEEQYF.

For this clone: Other DNA sequences of this sample code for an identical CDR3. The gene calls are TRBV2 and TRBJ2-3; no clear D. Looked up from germline, CDR1 is SNHLY and CDR2 is FYNNEI. With 6 bases removed from V and 6 bases from J, the gap between germline ends came to 7 bases. This CDR3 comprises 11 residues. The CDR3 sequence is CASRARDTQYF. The DNA of the CDR3 is TGTGCCAGCAGAGCGAGGGATACGCAGTATTTT. Drawing the rest from reference TRBV2 and TRBJ2-3, the complete variable domain is EPEVTQTPSHQVTQMGQEVILRCVPISNHLYFYWYRQILGQKVEFLVSFYNNEISEKSEIFDDQFSVERPDGSNFTLKIRSTKLEDSAMYFCASRARDTQYFGPGTRLTVL.

The rearrangement joins TRBV2 to TRBJ1-2; TRBD1 is a possible D gene (5 bases). The CDR3 contains 13 residues. Germline lookup yields CDR1 SNHLY and CDR2 FYNNEI. Trimming shortened V by 2 bases and J by 5 bases, and 9 bases separated the two germline ends. CDR3 coding DNA: TGTGCCAGCAGTGAACTCCGGGGGTATGGCTACACCTTC. As protein: CASSELRGYGYTF.

The table lists this clone with a count of one. The chain couples TRBV7-9 to TRBJ1-1; 7 positions agree with TRBD1. V was pared by 4 bases and J by 0 bases, with 8 bases of the junction left unmatched. The CDR3 loop spans 16 amino acids. Germline assignment: CDR1 SEHNR and CDR2 FQNEAQ (reference sequence). The CDR3 spells CASSSDRRLMNTEAFF. The CDR3, as DNA: TGTGCCAGCAGCTCGGACAGGCGGTTAATGAACACTGAAGCTTTCTTT.

V usage is TRBV4-2 and J usage is TRBJ1-6; TRBD1 matches 7 bases. With V trimmed by 4 bases and J by 7 bases, 7 bases remained unmatched. The CDR3 contains 15 residues. Looked up from germline, CDR1 is LGHNA and CDR2 is YNFKEQ. The CDR3: CASSPSGQINSPLHF. The CDR3 bases are TGTGCCAGCAGCCCCTCGGGACAGATAAATTCACCCCTCCACTTT.

A single count supports this clone. The chain has TRBV18 and TRBJ1-1; 8 nucleotides match TRBD1. CDR3 size: 14 residues. Germline CDR1 reads KGHSH; CDR2 reads LQKENI. Trimming took 6 bases from V and 3 from J; bases not matched to a gene: 6. The CDR3 is CASSTGEGDTEAFF. The CDR3 DNA sequence: TGTGCCAGCTCGACAGGGGAGGGGGACACTGAAGCTTTCTTT. Full variable domain (missing parts from reference TRBV18 and TRBJ1-1): NAGVMQNPRHLVRRRGQEARLRCSPMKGHSHVYWYRQLPEEGLKFMVYLQKENIIDESGMPKERFSAEFPKEGPSILRIQQVVRGDSAAYFCASSTGEGDTEAFFGQGTRLTVV.

The CDR3 DNA follows: TGTGCCAGCAGTTACGGACAGGGGAAGACCCAGTACTTC. Protein product: CASSYGQGKTQYF. The chain links TRBV6-5 to TRBJ2-5, with 9 bases lining up with TRBD1. Germline V gene sequence: CDR1 MNHEY, CDR2 SVGAGI. V lost 2 bases and J lost 6; bases outside the gene matches: 1. CDR3 size: 13 residues.

This clone was picked up a small number of times. This chain links TRBV7-2 with TRBJ1-1; D call uncertain. This CDR3 has 13 amino acids. V was clipped by 5 bases and J by 2 bases, with 9 bases between them. The germline CDR1 and CDR2 sequences are SGHTA and FQGNSA. CDR3 residues: CASSPDINTEAFF. The CDR3 nucleotides read TGTGCCAGCAGCCCCGACATTAACACTGAAGCTTTCTTT. Supplemented by reference TRBV7-2 and TRBJ1-1, the full variable domain reads GAGVSQSPSNKVTEKGKDVELRCDPISGHTALYWYRQSLGQGLEFLIYFQGNSAPDKSGLPSDRFSAERTGGSVSTLTIQRTQQEDSAVYLCASSPDINTEAFFGQGTRLTVV.

This clone has only one observation. This chain uses TRBV28 with TRBJ2-1, with 7 bases lining up with TRBD1. Trimming took 5 bases from V and 2 from J; bases not matched to a gene: 6. Germline CDR1 and CDR2: MDHEN and SYDVKM. This CDR3 is 15 amino acids long. Here the CDR3 reads CASSAWDSAYNEQFF. CDR3 nucleotide sequence: TGTGCCAGCAGTGCCTGGGACAGCGCCTACAATGAGCAGTTCTTC.

J is TRBJ1-4 and V is TRBV2, with TRBD1 matching over 10 bases. V lost 7 bases and J lost 4; bases outside the gene matches: 12. CDR1 and CDR2 from the germline V gene are SNHLY and FYNNEI. The CDR3 covers 17 residues. The CDR3 DNA reads TGTGCCAGCACCCTCCTATTGGGACAGGGGAATAATGAAAAACTGTTTTTT. Its translation: CASTLLLGQGNNEKLFF. Full variable domain (rest looked up from reference TRBV2 and TRBJ1-4): EPEVTQTPSHQVTQMGQEVILRCVPISNHLYFYWYRQILGQKVEFLVSFYNNEISEKSEIFDDQFSVERPDGSNFTLKIRSTKLEDSAMYFCASTLLLGQGNNEKLFFGSGTQLSVL.

V gene TRBV27 combines with J gene TRBJ2-1; TRBD2 agrees at 13 bases. The CDR3 has 16 amino acids. The junction had 4 bases not matched to a gene; V was cut back by 6 bases and J by 2 bases. Germline-derived CDR1 and CDR2 are MNHEY and SMNVEV (reference sequence). CDR3 DNA sequence: TGTGCCAGCAGCATACTAGCGGGGGGGCCCTACAATGAGCAGTTCTTC. Protein: CASSILAGGPYNEQFF.

This clone was observed a single time. The CDR3 bases are TGTGCCAGCAGCGGGGACAGAAGCTCCTACAATGAGCAGTTCTTC. Translated, it gives CASSGDRSSYNEQFF. V and J are TRBV5-6 and TRBJ2-1; 7 bases fit TRBD1. V dropped 4 bases and J dropped 0; count of bases not matched to a gene: 4. Germline-derived CDR1 and CDR2 are SGHDT and YYEEEE. The CDR3 covers 15 residues.

The rearrangement links TRBV5-1 to TRBJ1-2; 10 nucleotides match TRBD1. The CDR3 loop spans 15 amino acids. Trimming took 3 bases from V and 6 from J; bases not matched to a gene: 8. CDR1 SGHRS and CDR2 YFSETQ come from the germline V gene. The CDR3 loop reads CASSSTGGSENGYTF. Written as DNA, the CDR3 is TGCGCCAGCAGCTCGACAGGGGGCTCAGAAAATGGCTACACCTTC.

The chain has TRBV5-1 and TRBJ2-7; TRBD1 matches 7 bases. The CDR3 is 13 amino acids. V dropped 4 bases and J dropped 3; count of bases not matched to a gene: 4. CDR1 and CDR2 (germline): SGHRS, YFSETQ. The CDR3 protein is CASSHPGGYEQYF. CDR3 coding DNA: TGCGCCAGCAGCCACCCAGGGGGCTACGAGCAGTACTTC.

The chain carries TRBV27 and TRBJ2-3; 8 bases map to TRBD2. Germline CDR1 MNHEY, CDR2 SMNVEV (reference sequence). The CDR3 runs to 16 residues. Trimming at V came to 3 bases and at J to 2 bases, leaving 7 bases not matched to a gene. CDR3 sequence: CASSLLSGGPTDTQYF. The CDR3 coding sequence is TGTGCCAGCAGTTTGTTGTCGGGGGGGCCCACAGATACGCAGTATTTT.

The J gene is TRBJ2-3, the V gene TRBV6-1; 9 bases are shared with TRBD2. Germline V lookup: CDR1 MNHNS, CDR2 SASEGT. The length of the CDR3 is 13 residues. J lost 5 bases, V lost 11 bases, and 8 bases had no gene match. CDR3 sequence reads: CALKREAGDTQYF. CDR3 sequence (DNA): TGTGCCCTCAAGCGGGAGGCCGGAGATACGCAGTATTTT.